The T cell receptor beta chain under discussion was sequenced for a study of CD8 T cells in Susac syndrome. The RNA, about 0.45 to 1 ug, was put through reverse transcription using random hexamers. TCRdb itself ran the immunoSEQ multiplex PCR reads through MiXCR, one entry per CDR3 protein. Among around 300,000 distinct CDR3 sequences, around 85% were seen once, and the ten largest hold around 0.2%. This clonotype was sampled from a human donor with multiple sclerosis. The material sequenced was CD8+ T cells from PBMCs.

In DNA, the CDR3 is TGTGCCAGTAGTACACCGGGACACGAAGAGACCCAGTACTTC. It encodes CASSTPGHEETQYF. The rearrangement links TRBV19 to TRBJ2-5; maybe TRBD1 (6 bases). With 4 bases removed from V and 3 bases from J, the gap between germline ends came to 12 bases. This CDR3 region has 14 residues. CDR1 and CDR2 (germline): LNHDA, SQIVND (reference sequence).